These T cell receptor beta chains were read from a single sample in a study of blood T cell repertoires in COVID-19. TCRdb's copy holds only in-frame clones and misses some; the assay was immunoSEQ multiplex PCR. The profile shows 200,000 to 250,000 clones, roughly 84% of them singletons. The sample taken for sequencing was peripheral blood. The receptors originated from a woman at least 80 years old with acute or convalescent COVID-19. Each CDR3 is given with its conserved first and last residue. A D gene is named only where the DNA matches it firmly. Clone size is shown for a subset of rows, as once, few, many or a class of expanded clone.

D: .; V: TRBV19; J: TRBJ1-1; size: .; CDR3: CASSIGTGNTEAFF; DNA: TGTGCCAGTAGTATAGGAACAGGGAACACTGAAGCTTTCTTT
D: .; V: TRBV27; J: TRBJ2-2; size: .; CDR3: CASRPGFEGTGELFF; DNA: TGTGCCAGCAGGCCGGGATTCGAAGGCACCGGGGAGCTGTTTTTT
D: .; V: TRBV11-2; J: TRBJ2-5; size: .; CDR3: CASSPGSQETQYF; DNA: TGTGCCAGCAGCCCCGGGTCCCAAGAGACCCAGTACTTC
D: .; V: TRBV19; J: TRBJ1-2; size: .; CDR3: CASSIAGYGYTF; DNA: TGTGCCAGTAGTATAGCCGGCTATGGCTACACCTTC
D: TRBD2; V: TRBV2; J: TRBJ2-2; size: .; CDR3: CASRRLAVNTGELFF; DNA: TGTGCCAGCAGACGACTAGCGGTGAACACCGGGGAGCTGTTTTTT
D: .; V: TRBV7-2; J: TRBJ1-6; size: .; CDR3: CASSASGDNSPLHF; DNA: TGTGCCAGCAGCGCCTCAGGGGATAATTCACCCCTCCACTTT
D: .; V: TRBV2; J: TRBJ1-1; size: once; CDR3: CASSDEQGGSTEAFF; DNA: TGTGCCAGCAGTGACGAACAGGGAGGGAGCACTGAAGCTTTCTTT
D: .; V: TRBV6-2/TRBV6-3; J: TRBJ1-5; size: .; CDR3: CASSYSTGGNQPQHF; DNA: TGTGCCAGCAGTTACTCGACGGGGGGGAATCAGCCCCAGCATTTT
D: TRBD1; V: TRBV14; J: TRBJ2-6; size: .; CDR3: CASSQGQGSTSGANVLTF; DNA: TGTGCCAGCAGCCAGGGACAGGGGTCTACTTCTGGGGCCAACGTCCTGACTTTC
D: .; V: TRBV28; J: TRBJ1-5; size: .; CDR3: CASSWGSGVESLSQHF; DNA: TGTGCCAGCAGCTGGGGCTCAGGGGTTGAAAGTCTGTCCCAGCATTTT
D: .; V: TRBV7-6; J: TRBJ1-6; size: .; CDR3: CASSLTAGSSGNSPLHF; DNA: TGTGCCAGCAGCTTGACCGCAGGGAGTAGCGGAAATTCACCCCTCCACTTT
D: .; V: TRBV19; J: TRBJ1-2; size: few; CDR3: CASRREGGGYTF; DNA: TGTGCCAGTAGACGGGAAGGGGGAGGCTACACCTTC
D: TRBD1; V: TRBV5-8; J: TRBJ1-2; size: .; CDR3: CASSLRQGAAGYTF; DNA: TGTGCCAGCAGCCTTAGACAGGGGGCCGCTGGCTACACCTTC
D: TRBD1; V: TRBV6-5; J: TRBJ1-5; size: .; CDR3: CASIHRGTGTQPQHF; DNA: TGTGCCAGCATCCACCGGGGGACAGGGACCCAGCCCCAGCATTTT
D: TRBD1; V: TRBV7-8; J: TRBJ1-1; size: .; CDR3: CASSMSGTAIAGAFF; DNA: TGTGCCAGCAGCATGTCCGGGACAGCCATCGCGGGAGCTTTCTTT
D: .; V: TRBV12-5; J: TRBJ1-1; size: .; CDR3: CASAPGRNTEAFF; DNA: TGTGCTAGTGCCCCCGGGAGGAACACTGAAGCTTTCTTT
D: TRBD1; V: TRBV4-1; J: TRBJ1-5; size: .; CDR3: CASSLTGTGDNQPQHF; DNA: TGCGCCAGCAGCCTCACCGGGACAGGGGACAATCAGCCCCAGCATTTT
D: .; V: TRBV25-1; J: TRBJ1-1; size: .; CDR3: CASSATTGPLHGAFF; DNA: TGTGCCAGCAGTGCAACAACAGGGCCCCTCCACGGAGCTTTCTTT
D: .; V: TRBV14; J: TRBJ2-7; size: many; CDR3: CASSARLPDTGEQYF; DNA: TGTGCCAGCAGCGCCCGTCTACCAGATACGGGCGAGCAGTACTTC
D: .; V: TRBV27; J: TRBJ1-1; size: .; CDR3: CASSLSNGREAFF; DNA: TGTGCCAGCAGTTTATCGAACGGTCGTGAAGCTTTCTTT
D: .; V: TRBV2; J: TRBJ1-4; size: .; CDR3: CASSVGPLANEKLFF; DNA: TGTGCCAGCAGTGTCGGCCCGCTAGCGAATGAAAAACTGTTTTTT
D: .; V: TRBV9; J: TRBJ2-1; size: .; CDR3: CASSPRLERRYNEQFF; DNA: TGTGCCAGCAGTCCGAGGTTGGAGCGGAGATACAATGAGCAGTTCTTC
D: TRBD2; V: TRBV7-9; J: TRBJ2-3; size: once; CDR3: CASPHSSSGGSYQTDTQYF; DNA: TGTGCCAGCCCCCACAGTAGCAGCGGGGGCTCCTACCAGACGGATACGCAGTATTTT
D: .; V: TRBV7-2; J: TRBJ1-2; size: .; CDR3: CASSPRDPTPYGYTF; DNA: TGTGCCAGCAGCCCCAGGGATCCGACGCCCTATGGCTACACCTTC
D: .; V: TRBV7-2; J: TRBJ2-3; size: .; CDR3: CASTFDRRGTQYF; DNA: TGTGCCAGCACCTTCGACAGAAGGGGTACGCAGTATTTT
D: TRBD1; V: TRBV28; J: TRBJ1-3; size: .; CDR3: CASSLSGQIFSGNTIYF; DNA: TGTGCCAGCAGTTTATCGGGACAGATTTTCTCTGGAAACACCATATATTTT
D: TRBD1; V: TRBV6-5; J: TRBJ2-7; size: .; CDR3: CASSYRDRGAYEQYF; DNA: TGTGCCAGCAGTTACCGGGACAGGGGGGCGTACGAGCAGTACTTC
D: .; V: TRBV12-3/TRBV12-4; J: TRBJ1-2; size: .; CDR3: CASSLAWAITF; DNA: TGTGCCAGCAGTTTAGCTTGGGCCATCACCTTC
D: .; V: TRBV18; J: TRBJ1-4; size: .; CDR3: CASSPGPNEKLFF; DNA: TGTGCCAGCTCTCCAGGGCCTAATGAAAAACTGTTTTTT
D: .; V: TRBV6-1; J: TRBJ1-2; size: once; CDR3: CASSERGVYGYTF; DNA: TGTGCCAGCAGTGAAAGGGGTGTCTATGGCTACACCTTC
D: TRBD1; V: TRBV7-6; J: TRBJ1-5; size: .; CDR3: CASRPPGQGTYSNQPQHF; DNA: TGTGCCAGCAGGCCCCCGGGACAGGGGACTTATAGCAATCAGCCCCAGCATTTT
D: .; V: TRBV6-2/TRBV6-3; J: TRBJ1-6; size: .; CDR3: CASSYSGNSPLHF; DNA: TGTGCCAGCAGTTACAGCGGGAATTCACCCCTCCACTTT
D: .; V: TRBV11-3; J: TRBJ1-4; size: .; CDR3: CASSQGNWDEKLFF; DNA: TGTGCCAGCAGCCAGGGGAATTGGGATGAAAAACTGTTTTTT
D: TRBD1; V: TRBV28; J: TRBJ2-1; size: .; CDR3: CASSPLPGQGANYNEQFF; DNA: TGTGCCAGCAGTCCACTACCGGGACAGGGGGCGAATTACAATGAGCAGTTCTTC
D: TRBD1; V: TRBV9; J: TRBJ1-2; size: .; CDR3: CASRSGTGYGYTF; DNA: TGTGCCAGCAGATCCGGGACAGGGTATGGCTACACCTTC
D: .; V: TRBV18; J: TRBJ1-3; size: .; CDR3: CASSPAAISGNTIYF; DNA: TGTGCCAGCTCACCGGCGGCTATCTCTGGAAACACCATATATTTT
D: .; V: TRBV7-8; J: TRBJ1-5; size: .; CDR3: CASSLGGPFNQPQHF; DNA: TGTGCCAGCAGCTTAGGAGGGCCATTCAATCAGCCCCAGCATTTT
D: .; V: TRBV6-5; J: TRBJ1-4; size: .; CDR3: CASRRGVSPNEKLFF; DNA: TGTGCCAGCAGGCGAGGCGTCTCCCCTAATGAAAAACTGTTTTTT
D: .; V: TRBV7-3; J: TRBJ2-1; size: .; CDR3: CASSSRRLDEQFF; DNA: TGTGCCAGCAGCTCCCGGAGGTTGGATGAGCAGTTCTTC
D: .; V: TRBV18; J: TRBJ2-2; size: .; CDR3: CASSPNRVINTGELFF; DNA: TGTGCCAGCTCACCCAACAGGGTGATAAACACCGGGGAGCTGTTTTTT
D: TRBD1; V: TRBV7-9; J: TRBJ1-4; size: .; CDR3: CASRATRQGQATNEKLFF; DNA: TGTGCCAGCAGAGCTACTCGACAGGGACAGGCAACTAATGAAAAACTGTTTTTT
D: .; V: TRBV7-3; J: TRBJ1-2; size: .; CDR3: CASSFGDTIYGYTF; DNA: TGTGCCAGCAGCTTCGGGGACACGATCTATGGCTACACCTTC
D: .; V: TRBV12-3/TRBV12-4; J: TRBJ1-1; size: .; CDR3: CASSFSGRTEAFF; DNA: TGTGCCAGCAGTTTTTCAGGGAGGACTGAAGCTTTCTTT
D: .; V: TRBV2; J: TRBJ2-1; size: .; CDR3: CASSERDRKFF; DNA: TGTGCCAGCAGTGAGCGGGACAGAAAGTTCTTC
D: .; V: TRBV9; J: TRBJ1-1; size: few; CDR3: CASSEGDSYTEAFF; DNA: TGTGCCAGCAGCGAGGGGGATTCCTACACTGAAGCTTTCTTT
D: .; V: TRBV19; J: TRBJ1-1; size: .; CDR3: CASNRGLNTEAFF; DNA: TGTGCCAGTAATAGAGGGTTGAACACTGAAGCTTTCTTT
D: .; V: TRBV4-2; J: TRBJ1-5; size: .; CDR3: CASSLDSNQPQHF; DNA: TGTGCCAGCAGCTTAGATAGCAATCAGCCCCAGCATTTT
D: .; V: TRBV6-6; J: TRBJ2-5; size: few; CDR3: CASTDGGPQETQYF; DNA: TGTGCCAGCACCGATGGAGGGCCCCAAGAGACCCAGTACTTC
D: TRBD1; V: TRBV5-1; J: TRBJ2-1; size: .; CDR3: CASSLGGTVYNEQFF; DNA: TGCGCCAGCAGCTTGGGGGGGACAGTCTACAATGAGCAGTTCTTC
D: .; V: TRBV9; J: TRBJ2-7; size: .; CDR3: CASSATGRSGEQYF; DNA: TGTGCCAGCAGCGCGACTGGTCGTAGCGGCGAGCAGTACTTC